These 32 T cell receptor beta chains came from one sample sequenced in a study of cytomegalovirus exposure and HLA in healthy donors. Vbeta (60) and Jbeta (13) primers were used in the PCR. The data were produced by immunoSEQ multiplex PCR, yet TCRdb's version contains in-frame clones alone and is incomplete. In the table there are approximately 130,000 clones, 72% of which are singletons. The material sequenced was PBMCs. Source of these receptors: a man between 50 and 59 years old in good health and CMV-seropositive.

The V call is TRBV4-2, the J call TRBJ1-1; D is possibly TRBD1 (5 bases). This CDR3 has 14 amino acids. Germline V gene data show CDR1 as LGHNA and CDR2 as YNFKEQ. The V and J ends lost 7 bases and 0 bases respectively, with 12 bases between them. DNA of the CDR3: TGTGCCAGCACCCTACGGGGGGTGAACACTGAAGCTTTCTTT. Protein sequence: CASTLRGVNTEAFF.

This chain joins TRBV7-2 and TRBJ1-4; no clear D gene. This CDR3 is 16 amino acids long. Germline-derived CDR1 and CDR2 are SGHTA and FQGNSA. Trimming pared 2 bases from V and 0 bases from J, leaving 10 bases between. CDR3: CASSLTVGATNEKLFF. CDR3 nucleotide sequence: TGTGCCAGCAGCTTAACTGTCGGTGCAACTAATGAAAAACTGTTTTTT.

This clone was seen only a few times. V and J are TRBV19 and TRBJ2-7; perhaps TRBD1 as D (5 bases). The germline CDR1 and CDR2 sequences are LNHDA and SQIVND (reference sequence). The CDR3 contains 14 residues. Trimming stripped 3 bases from V and 0 bases from J, with 9 bases between. The CDR3 is CASSMGQPSYEQYF. The CDR3 nucleotides read TGTGCCAGTAGTATGGGGCAGCCCTCCTACGAGCAGTACTTC.

This sequence joins TRBV5-1 and TRBJ2-3; D unclear. Germline-derived CDR1 and CDR2 are SGHRS and YFSETQ. The length of the CDR3 is 14 residues. Trimming cost V 1 base and J 0 bases, with 6 bases left between them. CDR3 in amino acids: CASSLPTSTDTQYF. CDR3 nucleotide sequence: TGCGCCAGCAGCTTGCCCACAAGCACAGATACGCAGTATTTT.

This rearrangement joins TRBV6-1 to TRBJ1-2, with TRBD1 identical over 7 bases. The ends lost 6 bases at V and 6 bases at J; junction bases unmatched: 7. The CDR3 has 13 amino acids. In germline, CDR1 is MNHNS, CDR2 SASEGT. CDR3: CASSSDRKDGYTF. CDR3 coding DNA: TGTGCCAGCAGCTCGGACAGGAAGGATGGCTACACCTTC.

The CDR3 DNA reads TGCGCCAGCAGTTATATCTGGACAGGGGGTGACTATGGCTACACCTTC. As protein: CASSYIWTGGDYGYTF. The J gene is TRBJ1-2, the V gene TRBV10-2, with TRBD1 identical over 10 bases. Unmatched junction bases numbered 9, after V lost 5 bases and J lost 3 bases. This CDR3 contains 16 residues. Germline CDR1 reads WSHSY; CDR2 reads SAAADI.

This clone was seen a handful of times. This sequence joins TRBV27 and TRBJ1-1, with D hard to call. The CDR3 is 13 amino acids. CDR1 and CDR2 (germline): MNHEY, SMNVEV (reference sequence). The V and J ends lost 6 bases and 2 bases respectively, with 10 bases between them. The CDR3 DNA reads as TGTGCCAGCAGAAAAGGAGGAAACACTGAAGCTTTCTTT. Encoded protein: CASRKGGNTEAFF.

As to this clone: Within the sample, other DNA sequences also encode this same CDR3. V gene TRBV11-2 combines with J gene TRBJ2-3, with D perhaps matching TRBD2 (5 bases). V shed 0 bases and J shed 1 base, with 8 bases lying between them. From germline, CDR1 is SGHAT and CDR2 FQNNGV. The CDR3 is 15 amino acids. The CDR3 reads CASSLDHGGTDTQYF. CDR3 DNA: TGTGCCAGCAGCTTAGATCACGGGGGCACAGATACGCAGTATTTT.

The chain joins TRBV7-9 to TRBJ2-5; TRBD2 might be the D (5 bases). The CDR3 extends over 13 amino acids. V gave up 5 bases and J gave up 4 bases, with 11 bases separating them. Germline lookup yields CDR1 SEHNR and CDR2 FQNEAQ (reference sequence). Here the CDR3 DNA reads TGTGCCAGCAGCCCGCTAGCCGCAGAGACCCAGTACTTC. Encoded protein: CASSPLAAETQYF. Combining the CDR3 with reference TRBV7-9 and TRBJ2-5 gives the whole variable domain DTGVSQNPRHKITKRGQNVTFRCDPISEHNRLYWYRQTLGQGPEFLTYFQNEAQLEKSRLLSDRFSAERPKGSFSTLEIQRTEQGDSAMYLCASSPLAAETQYFGPGTRLLVL.

The chain combines TRBV7-2 with TRBJ2-1; 8 nucleotides line up with TRBD2. The germline V gene has CDR1 SGHTA and CDR2 FQGNSA. The J segment lost 3 bases and the V segment lost 0 bases, leaving 10 bases of the junction unmatched. The CDR3 has 18 residues. CDR3 in amino acids: CASSLAFSGTSGYNEQFF. CDR3 DNA: TGTGCCAGCAGCTTAGCCTTCTCCGGGACTAGTGGCTACAATGAGCAGTTCTTC.

The genes are TRBV6-5 and TRBJ1-4; tentative D call: TRBD1 (5 bases). The CDR3 contains 14 residues. From germline, CDR1 is MNHEY and CDR2 SVGAGI. Trimming left V 6 bases short and J 2 bases short, with 10 bases between. In nucleotides, the CDR3 is TGTGCCAGCAGCAGACAGAGGACTAATGAAAAACTGTTTTTT. It specifies CASSRQRTNEKLFF.

The rearrangement uses TRBV7-9 and TRBJ2-6; D might be TRBD1 (6 bases). The length of the CDR3 is 15 residues. Trimming cost V 4 bases and J 9 bases, with 16 bases left between them. The germline CDR1 and CDR2 sequences are SEHNR and FQNEAQ (reference sequence). The CDR3 reads CASSSDSEPHNVLTF. The CDR3 nucleotides read TGTGCCAGCAGCTCGGACAGCGAACCTCACAACGTCCTGACTTTC.

This clone occurred a few times. The chain carries TRBV12-5 and TRBJ2-7; the match to TRBD1 covers 9 bases. V shed 7 bases and J 6 bases; nucleotides not matched to a gene: 13. CDR1 and CDR2 (germline): LGHNT, FRNRAP. This CDR3 region has 15 residues. The CDR3 bases are TGTGCTAGTGCGCAGACCCGGGACAGGGTTGGCGAGCAGTACTTC. Its translation is CASAQTRDRVGEQYF. The full variable domain, completed using reference TRBV12-5 and TRBJ2-7, is DARVTQTPRHKVTEMGQEVTMRCQPILGHNTVFWYRQTMMQGLELLAYFRNRAPLDDSGMPKDRFSAEMPDATLATLKIQPSEPRDSAVYFCASAQTRDRVGEQYFGPGTRLTVT.

DNA for the CDR3: TGTGCCAGCAGCTTACAGGGTTCGTACCAAGAGACCCAGTACTTC. Protein sequence: CASSLQGSYQETQYF. J is TRBJ2-5 and V is TRBV2; D might be TRBD1 (6 bases). With 6 bases removed from V and 0 bases from J, the gap between germline ends came to 14 bases. CDR3 length: 15 residues. The germline gives CDR1 SNHLY, CDR2 FYNNEI.

The chain is built from TRBV28 and TRBJ1-5; 10 nucleotides match TRBD1. J lost 7 bases, V lost 2 bases, and 11 bases had no gene match. From germline, CDR1 is MDHEN and CDR2 SYDVKM. The CDR3 runs to 17 residues. The CDR3 loop reads CASSLGWGQGMRQPQHF. CDR3 in DNA: TGTGCCAGCAGTTTAGGATGGGGACAGGGGATGAGACAGCCCCAGCATTTT. The variable domain in full, with the rest retrieved from reference TRBV28 and TRBJ1-5, is DVKVTQSSRYLVKRTGEKVFLECVQDMDHENMFWYRQDPGLGLRLIYFSYDVKMKEKGDIPEGYSVSREKKERFSLILESASTNQTSMYLCASSLGWGQGMRQPQHFGDGTRLSIL.

The chain combines TRBV11-3 with TRBJ2-7; 14 nucleotides match TRBD2. Per the germline V gene, CDR1 is SGHNT and CDR2 is YENEEA. This CDR3 is built from 15 residues. The V and J ends lost 1 base and 6 bases, in that order; junction bases with no gene match: 2. The CDR3 DNA reads as TGTGCCAGCAGCTTAGTAGGGACTAGCGGGAGCGAGCAGTACTTC. It yields the protein CASSLVGTSGSEQYF.

There are a few counts of this clone. The V gene is TRBV28, the J gene TRBJ2-1; 10 positions agree with TRBD2. Germline trimming cut 2 bases from V and 4 bases from J; bases unmatched to any gene: 14. Germline V gives CDR1 MDHEN, CDR2 SYDVKM. This CDR3 is built from 19 residues. The CDR3 protein is CASSLMVGLAGAGYNEQFF. CDR3 nucleotides: TGTGCCAGCAGTTTAATGGTCGGGCTAGCGGGAGCAGGATACAATGAGCAGTTCTTC.

This clone was seen more than once but under ten times. This chain joins TRBV9 and TRBJ2-3; D ambiguous. This CDR3 has 13 amino acids. Germline V gene sequence: CDR1 SGDLS, CDR2 YYNGEE. Trimming removed 4 bases at V and 6 bases at J, with 12 bases between. This chain's CDR3 is CASSFNPSDTQYF. CDR3 nucleotide sequence: TGTGCCAGCAGCTTCAACCCCAGTGATACGCAGTATTTT.

V usage is TRBV11-2 and J usage is TRBJ2-1; D unclear. V lost 3 bases, J lost 0 bases, and 6 bases lay in between. CDR3 length equals 14 residues. Germline lookup yields CDR1 SGHAT and CDR2 FQNNGV. This CDR3 reads CASSLPSSYNEQFF. The DNA for the CDR3 is TGTGCCAGCAGCTTGCCGAGCTCCTACAATGAGCAGTTCTTC.

V and J are TRBV10-1 and TRBJ2-5; D call uncertain. Deletions cut 3 bases from V and 4 bases from J, with 12 bases between. Looked up from germline, CDR1 is WNHNN and CDR2 is SYGVQD (reference sequence). The CDR3 is made up of 14 amino acids. The CDR3 DNA is TGCGCCAGCAGTGAAGCCACCTCACGAGAGACCCAGTACTTC. Translated, it gives CASSEATSRETQYF.

V gene TRBV5-6 combines with J gene TRBJ1-6, with D possibly being TRBD1 (5 bases). Trimming shortened V by 0 bases and J by 4 bases, and 8 bases separated the two germline ends. The CDR3 contains 15 residues. The germline CDR1 and CDR2 sequences are SGHDT and YYEEEE. This chain's CDR3 is CASSLAGRYNSPLHF. The CDR3 DNA reads TGTGCCAGCAGCTTGGCAGGGCGTTATAATTCACCCCTCCACTTT. Looking up the rest from reference TRBV5-6 and TRBJ1-6 gives the full variable domain: DAGVTQSPTHLIKTRGQQVTLRCSPKSGHDTVSWYQQALGQGPQFIFQYYEEEERQRGNFPDRFSGHQFPNYSSELNVNALLLGDSALYLCASSLAGRYNSPLHFGNGTRLTVT.

This clone turned up a few times. The V gene is TRBV27, the J gene TRBJ2-5, with 10 bases matching TRBD2. J was trimmed by 4 bases and V by 2 bases; bases with no gene match: 4. The germline CDR1 and CDR2 sequences are MNHEY and SMNVEV (reference sequence). This CDR3 comprises 15 residues. CDR3 protein: CASSLLAGAGETQYF. The CDR3 DNA sequence: TGTGCCAGCAGTTTACTAGCGGGAGCGGGAGAGACCCAGTACTTC.

The chain uses TRBV9 and TRBJ2-5, with D possibly being TRBD1 (5 bases). The V gene's germline CDR1 is SGDLS and CDR2 YYNGEE. This CDR3 region has 17 residues. V was trimmed by 4 bases and J by 0 bases, leaving 19 bases between them. Here the CDR3 DNA reads TGTGCCAGCAGCCCCGCAGACAGAAGCTTTTACCAAGAGACCCAGTACTTC. It codes for CASSPADRSFYQETQYF. The full variable domain, completed using reference TRBV9 and TRBJ2-5, is DSGVTQTPKHLITATGQRVTLRCSPRSGDLSVYWYQQSLDQGLQFLIQYYNGEERAKGNILERFSAQQFPDLHSELNLSSLELGDSALYFCASSPADRSFYQETQYFGPGTRLLVL.

This clone was seen more than once but under ten times. The CDR3 here is CASSFGQTYEQYF. CDR3 DNA: TGTGCCAGCAGCTTTGGGCAGACCTACGAGCAGTACTTC. This chain links TRBV5-6 with TRBJ2-7, with unresolved D. Trimming removed 2 bases from V and 2 bases from J, with 8 bases in between. In germline, CDR1 is SGHDT, CDR2 YYEEEE. This CDR3 contains 13 residues.

The chain recombines TRBV29-1 with TRBJ1-4, with TRBD1 identical over 10 bases. This CDR3 is built from 13 residues. CDR1 is SQVTM and CDR2 is ANQGSEA in the germline V gene. V lost 5 bases, J lost 6 bases, and 3 bases stayed unmatched. The CDR3 spells CSVQTGGYEKLFF. The CDR3 DNA reads as TGCAGCGTTCAGACAGGGGGCTATGAAAAACTGTTTTTT.

The chain is built from TRBV6-5 and TRBJ1-5; possible D gene TRBD1, 6 bases. Looked up from germline, CDR1 is MNHEY and CDR2 is SVGAGI. Trimming shortened V by 2 bases and J by 7 bases, and 18 bases separated the two germline ends. The CDR3 is 16 amino acids. CDR3 in DNA: TGTGCCAGCAGTTACCCCCCAGGGGTTCAAAGACAGCCCCAGCATTTT. Amino acid sequence: CASSYPPGVQRQPQHF.

The chain is built from TRBV4-2 and TRBJ2-6; D unresolved. Germline loops: CDR1 LGHNA, CDR2 YNFKEQ. The V and J ends lost 5 bases and 3 bases respectively, with 11 bases between them. The CDR3 has 15 residues. The DNA for the CDR3 is TGTGCCAGCAGCAAAACGGCGGATGGGGCCAACGTCCTGACTTTC. It specifies CASSKTADGANVLTF.

The chain joins TRBV4-3 to TRBJ2-1; D unclear. Germline loops: CDR1 LGHNA, CDR2 YSLEER. This CDR3 has 15 amino acids. The V end was cut by 0 bases, the J end by 7 bases, with 13 bases between. CDR3 region: CASSQDSRSWNEQFF. The CDR3 nucleotides read TGCGCCAGCAGCCAAGATTCTAGGTCCTGGAATGAGCAGTTCTTC.

V usage is TRBV12-5 and J usage is TRBJ2-5; 14 bases match TRBD2. The DNA end is more similar to TRBJ2-7, so the J call may be wrong. The CDR3 extends over 16 amino acids. Germline assignment: CDR1 LGHNT and CDR2 FRNRAP. The CDR3 spells CASGPGLAGANYEQYF. The DNA of the CDR3 is TGTGCTAGTGGTCCGGGACTAGCGGGGGCGAACTACGAGCAGTACTTC.

The rearrangement uses TRBV29-1 and TRBJ2-5; 7 bases map to TRBD2. Gene TRBJ2-7 matches the end of the DNA better, so the J call may be wrong. The CDR3 contains 13 residues. The germline V gene encodes CDR1 SQVTM and CDR2 ANQGSEA. The CDR3 DNA is TGCAGCACCCGTGGGGGGGGATCCTACGAGCAGTACTTC. Encoded protein: CSTRGGGSYEQYF.

As regards this clone: This clone may be a read error of a much larger clone one base away. It is likely a read error, because the conserved phenylalanine at the end of the CDR3 is missing. The chain links TRBV4-2 to TRBJ1-2, with 9 bases fitting TRBD1. Losses at the gene ends were 3 bases for V and 3 bases for J; bases not matched to a gene: 8. Germline V CDR1 and CDR2: LGHNA, YNFKEQ. The CDR3 extends over 16 amino acids. The CDR3 sequence is CASSQATGGADYGYTS. CDR3 bases: TGTGCCAGCAGCCAGGCAACAGGGGGCGCCGACTATGGCTACACCTCC.

The chain employs TRBV7-2 and TRBJ2-7, with D perhaps TRBD2 (6 bases). V gave up 5 bases and J gave up 6 bases, with 14 bases separating them. Germline CDR1 reads SGHTA; CDR2 reads FQGNSA. The CDR3 totals 13 residues. In DNA, the CDR3 is TGTGCCAGCAGCGGGGTGGGGGGAGGCGAGCAGTACTTC. This sequence encodes CASSGVGGGEQYF. Full variable domain (rest looked up from reference TRBV7-2 and TRBJ2-7): GAGVSQSPSNKVTEKGKDVELRCDPISGHTALYWYRQSLGQGLEFLIYFQGNSAPDKSGLPSDRFSAERTGGSVSTLTIQRTQQEDSAVYLCASSGVGGGEQYFGPGTRLTVT.